This TCR beta chain was captured in a study of blood T cell repertoires in COVID-19. Study-wide background: COVID-19 samples from acute and convalescent phases originated in the United States, Italy and Spain.

The data were produced by immunoSEQ multiplex PCR, yet TCRdb's version contains in-frame clones alone and is incomplete. This table has over 85,000 clones, around nine tenths appearing once. This clonotype was sampled from a human donor in a cohort sampled during active COVID-19. Material for sequencing was peripheral blood.

The CDR3 spells CASSPGGSTARGTQYF. As DNA, the CDR3 is TGTGCCAGTAGCCCGGGAGGCAGCACTGCCAGAGGGACCCAGTACTTC. The chain links TRBV19 to TRBJ2-5; TRBD2 agrees at 7 bases. Germline V lookup: CDR1 LNHDA, CDR2 SQIVND (reference sequence). This CDR3 has 16 amino acids. After removal of 6 bases from V and 7 bases from J, the junction contained 17 bases not matched to a gene.